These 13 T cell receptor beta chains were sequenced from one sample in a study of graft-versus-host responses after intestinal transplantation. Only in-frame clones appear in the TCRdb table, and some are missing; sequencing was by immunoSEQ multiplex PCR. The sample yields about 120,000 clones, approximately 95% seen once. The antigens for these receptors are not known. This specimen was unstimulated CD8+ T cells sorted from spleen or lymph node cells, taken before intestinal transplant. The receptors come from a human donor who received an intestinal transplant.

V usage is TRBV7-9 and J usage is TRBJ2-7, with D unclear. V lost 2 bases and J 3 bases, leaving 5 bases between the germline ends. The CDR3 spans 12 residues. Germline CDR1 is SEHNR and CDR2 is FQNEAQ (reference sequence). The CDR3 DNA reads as TGTGCCAGCAGCTTATCGATCTACGAGCAGTACTTC. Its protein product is CASSLSIYEQYF. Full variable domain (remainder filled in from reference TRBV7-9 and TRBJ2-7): DTGVSQNPRHKITKRGQNVTFRCDPISEHNRLYWYRQTLGQGPEFLTYFQNEAQLEKSRLLSDRFSAERPKGSFSTLEIQRTEQGDSAMYLCASSLSIYEQYFGPGTRLTVT.

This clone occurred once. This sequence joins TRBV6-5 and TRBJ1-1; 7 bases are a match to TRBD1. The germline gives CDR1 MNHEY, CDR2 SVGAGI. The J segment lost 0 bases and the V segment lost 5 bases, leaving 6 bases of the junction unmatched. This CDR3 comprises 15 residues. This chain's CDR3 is CASSSQGVMNTEAFF. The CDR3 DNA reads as TGTGCCAGCAGTAGTCAGGGGGTCATGAACACTGAAGCTTTCTTT.

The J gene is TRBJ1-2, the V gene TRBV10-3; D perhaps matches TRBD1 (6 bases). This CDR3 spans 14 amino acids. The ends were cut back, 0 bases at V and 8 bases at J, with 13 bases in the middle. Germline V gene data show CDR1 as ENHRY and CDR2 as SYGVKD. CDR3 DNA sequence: TGTGCCATCAGTGAGTCGGGGGGGCAGGGGGGCTACACCTTC. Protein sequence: CAISESGGQGGYTF.

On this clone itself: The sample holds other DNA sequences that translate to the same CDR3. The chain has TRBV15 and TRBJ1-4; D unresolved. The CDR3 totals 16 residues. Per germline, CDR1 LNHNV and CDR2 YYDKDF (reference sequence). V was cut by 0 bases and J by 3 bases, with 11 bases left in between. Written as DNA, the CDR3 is TGTGCCACCAGCAGAGATCACCCGGTTTCTAATGAAAAACTGTTTTTT. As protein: CATSRDHPVSNEKLFF.

The CDR3 DNA reads TGCAGCGTTACAGCGGCATACGAGCAGTACTTC. This translates into CSVTAAYEQYF. This chain links TRBV29-1 with TRBJ2-7; D possibly corresponds to TRBD2 (5 bases). With 5 bases removed from V and 4 bases from J, the gap between germline ends came to 9 bases. The CDR3 length is 11 residues. Germline V gene lookup returns CDR1 SQVTM and CDR2 ANQGSEA.

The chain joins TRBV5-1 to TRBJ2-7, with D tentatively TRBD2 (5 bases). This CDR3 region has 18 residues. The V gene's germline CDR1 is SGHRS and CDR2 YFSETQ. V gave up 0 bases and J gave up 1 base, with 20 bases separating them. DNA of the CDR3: TGCGCCAGCAGCTTGGCCCCCTCTGTGAGCGGCCTATCCTACGAGCAGTACTTC. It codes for CASSLAPSVSGLSYEQYF.

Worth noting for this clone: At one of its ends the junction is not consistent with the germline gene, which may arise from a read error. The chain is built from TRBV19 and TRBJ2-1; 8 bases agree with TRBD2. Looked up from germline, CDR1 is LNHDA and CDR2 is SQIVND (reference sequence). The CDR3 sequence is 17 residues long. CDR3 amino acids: CASTISHGRASYNEQFF. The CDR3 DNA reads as TGTGCCAGTACTATATCCCACGGGAGGGCGTCTTACAATGAGCAGTTCTTC.

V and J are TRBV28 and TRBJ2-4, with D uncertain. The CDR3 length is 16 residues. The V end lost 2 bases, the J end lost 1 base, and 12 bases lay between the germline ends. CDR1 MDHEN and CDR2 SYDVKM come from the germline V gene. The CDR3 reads CASSLSRIVAKNIQYF. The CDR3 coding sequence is TGTGCCAGCAGTTTAAGCAGGATTGTGGCCAAAAACATTCAGTACTTC.

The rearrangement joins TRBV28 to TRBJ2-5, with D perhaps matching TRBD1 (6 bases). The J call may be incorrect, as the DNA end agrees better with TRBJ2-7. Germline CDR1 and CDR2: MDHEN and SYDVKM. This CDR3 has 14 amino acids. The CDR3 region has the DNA TGTGCCAGCAGTTTCCGACTGGACAGTTACGAGCAGTACTTC. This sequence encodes CASSFRLDSYEQYF.

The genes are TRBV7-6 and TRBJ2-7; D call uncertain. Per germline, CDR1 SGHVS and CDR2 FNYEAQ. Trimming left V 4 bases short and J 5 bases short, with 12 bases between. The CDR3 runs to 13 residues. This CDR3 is CASSSGDGNEQYF. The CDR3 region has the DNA TGTGCCAGCAGCTCCGGCGACGGAAACGAGCAGTACTTC.

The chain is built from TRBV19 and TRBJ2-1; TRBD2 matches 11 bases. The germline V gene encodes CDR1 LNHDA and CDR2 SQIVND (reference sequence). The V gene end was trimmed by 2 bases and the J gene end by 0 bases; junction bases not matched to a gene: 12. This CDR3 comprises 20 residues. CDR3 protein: CASSIRRLAGGSSSYNEQFF. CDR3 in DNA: TGTGCCAGTAGTATACGGAGGCTAGCGGGAGGCTCAAGCTCCTACAATGAGCAGTTCTTC.

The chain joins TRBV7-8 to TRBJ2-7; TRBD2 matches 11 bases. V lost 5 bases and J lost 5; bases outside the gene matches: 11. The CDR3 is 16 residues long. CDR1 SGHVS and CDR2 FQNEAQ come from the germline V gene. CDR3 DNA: TGTGCCAGCAGCCATCGGGAGACTAGCGGGATCCACGAGCAGTACTTC. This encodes CASSHRETSGIHEQYF.

CDR3 residues: CSVEDPQAAGGYTF. The CDR3 nucleotides are TGCAGCGTTGAAGATCCCCAGGCCGCGGGAGGCTACACCTTC. The chain couples TRBV29-1 to TRBJ1-2; no firm D call. This CDR3 region has 14 residues. Germline assignment: CDR1 SQVTM and CDR2 ANQGSEA. Deletions cut 0 bases from V and 8 bases from J, with 16 bases between.